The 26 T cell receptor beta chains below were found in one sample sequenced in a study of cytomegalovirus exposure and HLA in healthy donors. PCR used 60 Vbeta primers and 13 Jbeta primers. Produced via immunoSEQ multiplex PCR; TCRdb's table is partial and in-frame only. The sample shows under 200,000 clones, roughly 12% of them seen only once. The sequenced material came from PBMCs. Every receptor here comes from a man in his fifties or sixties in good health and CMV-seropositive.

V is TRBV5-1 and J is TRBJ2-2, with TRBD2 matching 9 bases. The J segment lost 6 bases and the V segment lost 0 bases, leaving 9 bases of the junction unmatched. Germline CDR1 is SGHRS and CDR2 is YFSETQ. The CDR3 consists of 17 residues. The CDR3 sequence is CASSLASRGGNAGELFF. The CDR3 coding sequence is TGCGCCAGCAGCTTGGCATCGCGGGGGGGCAACGCCGGGGAGCTGTTTTTT. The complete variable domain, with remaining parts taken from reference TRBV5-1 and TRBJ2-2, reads KAGVTQTPRYLIKTRGQQVTLSCSPISGHRSVSWYQQTPGQGLQFLFEYFSETQRNKGNFPGRFSGRQFSNSRSEMNVSTLELGDSALYLCASSLASRGGNAGELFFGEGSRLTVL.

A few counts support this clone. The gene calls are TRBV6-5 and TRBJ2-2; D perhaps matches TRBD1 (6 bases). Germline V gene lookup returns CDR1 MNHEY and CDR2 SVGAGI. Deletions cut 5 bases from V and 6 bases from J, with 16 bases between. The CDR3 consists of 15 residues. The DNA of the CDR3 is TGTGCCAGCAGTGCCGGGACAACGGGGCCCGGGGAGCTGTTTTTT. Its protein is CASSAGTTGPGELFF.

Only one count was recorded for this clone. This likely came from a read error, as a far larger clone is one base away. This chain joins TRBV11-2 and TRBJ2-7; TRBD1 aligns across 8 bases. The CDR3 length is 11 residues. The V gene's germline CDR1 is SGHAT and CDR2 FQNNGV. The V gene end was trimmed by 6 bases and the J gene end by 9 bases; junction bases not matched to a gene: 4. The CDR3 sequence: CASRSQGAQYF. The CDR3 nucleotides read TGTGCCAGCAGGTCCCAGGGGGCGCAGTACTTC.

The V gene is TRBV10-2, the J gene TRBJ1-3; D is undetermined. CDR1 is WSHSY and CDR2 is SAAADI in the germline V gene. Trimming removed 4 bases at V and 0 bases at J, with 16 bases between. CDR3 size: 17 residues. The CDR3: CASSGASYPSSGNTIYF. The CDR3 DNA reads TGCGCCAGCAGTGGGGCCAGCTACCCTTCCTCTGGAAACACCATATATTTT.

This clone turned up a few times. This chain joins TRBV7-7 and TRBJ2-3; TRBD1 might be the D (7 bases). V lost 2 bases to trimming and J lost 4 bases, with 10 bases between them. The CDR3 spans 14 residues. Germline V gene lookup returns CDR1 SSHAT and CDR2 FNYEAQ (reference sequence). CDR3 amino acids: CASSLTGEADTQYF. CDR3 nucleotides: TGTGCCAGCAGCTTAACAGGGGAGGCAGATACGCAGTATTTT.

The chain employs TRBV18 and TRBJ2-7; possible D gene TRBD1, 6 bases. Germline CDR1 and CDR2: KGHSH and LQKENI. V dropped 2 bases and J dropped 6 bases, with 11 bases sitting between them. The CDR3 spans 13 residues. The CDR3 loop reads CASSPRTEGEQYV. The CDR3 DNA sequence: TGTGCCAGCTCACCAAGGACAGAAGGCGAGCAGTACGTC.

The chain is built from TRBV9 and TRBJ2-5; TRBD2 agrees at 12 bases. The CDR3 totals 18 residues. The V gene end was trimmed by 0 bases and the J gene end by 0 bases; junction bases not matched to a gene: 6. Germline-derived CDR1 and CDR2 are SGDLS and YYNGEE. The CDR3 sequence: CASSVGELAGGYQETQYF. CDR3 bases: TGTGCCAGCAGCGTAGGAGAGCTAGCGGGGGGGTACCAAGAGACCCAGTACTTC.

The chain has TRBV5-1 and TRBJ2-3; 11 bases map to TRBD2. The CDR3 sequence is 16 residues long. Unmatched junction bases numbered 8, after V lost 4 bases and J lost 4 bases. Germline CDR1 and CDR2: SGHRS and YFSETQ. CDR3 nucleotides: TGCGCCAGCAGCAAAGTTAGCGGGGGGGCTGCAGATACGCAGTATTTT. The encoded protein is CASSKVSGGAADTQYF. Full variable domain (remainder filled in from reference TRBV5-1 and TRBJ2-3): KAGVTQTPRYLIKTRGQQVTLSCSPISGHRSVSWYQQTPGQGLQFLFEYFSETQRNKGNFPGRFSGRQFSNSRSEMNVSTLELGDSALYLCASSKVSGGAADTQYFGPGTRLTVL.

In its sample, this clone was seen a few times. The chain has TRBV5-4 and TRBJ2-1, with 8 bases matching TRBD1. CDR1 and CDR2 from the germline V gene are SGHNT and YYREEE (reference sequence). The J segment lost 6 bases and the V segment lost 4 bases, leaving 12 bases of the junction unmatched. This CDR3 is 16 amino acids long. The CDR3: CASSNSDRGRSNEQFF. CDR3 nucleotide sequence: TGTGCCAGCAGCAATTCTGACAGGGGAAGGAGCAATGAGCAGTTCTTC.

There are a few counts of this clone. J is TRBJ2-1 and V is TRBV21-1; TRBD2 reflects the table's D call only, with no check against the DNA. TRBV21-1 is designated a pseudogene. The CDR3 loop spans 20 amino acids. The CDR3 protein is CASTPRRPPLTDYSYNEQFF. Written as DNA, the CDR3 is TGTGCCAGCACCCCCAGGCGGCCGCCGCTCACTGACTACTCCTACAATGAGCAGTTCTTC.

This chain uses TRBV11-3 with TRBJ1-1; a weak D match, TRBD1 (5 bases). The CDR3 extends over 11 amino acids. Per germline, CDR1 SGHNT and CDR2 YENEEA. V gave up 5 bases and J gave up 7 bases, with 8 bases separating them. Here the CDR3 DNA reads TGTGCCAGCAGCGTTCAGGGTGAAGCTTTCTTT. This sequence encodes CASSVQGEAFF.

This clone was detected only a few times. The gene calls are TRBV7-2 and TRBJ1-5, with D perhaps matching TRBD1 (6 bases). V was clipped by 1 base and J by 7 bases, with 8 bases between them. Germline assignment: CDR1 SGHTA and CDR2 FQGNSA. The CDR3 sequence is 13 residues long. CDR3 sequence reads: CASSLDRAQPQHF. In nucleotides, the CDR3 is TGTGCCAGCAGCTTAGACAGGGCCCAGCCCCAGCATTTT.

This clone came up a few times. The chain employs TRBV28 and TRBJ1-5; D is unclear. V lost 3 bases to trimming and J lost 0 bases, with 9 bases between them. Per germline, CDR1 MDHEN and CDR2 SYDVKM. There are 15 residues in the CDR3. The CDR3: CASSFSGYSNQPQHF. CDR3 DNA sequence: TGTGCCAGCAGTTTTTCGGGTTATAGCAATCAGCCCCAGCATTTT.

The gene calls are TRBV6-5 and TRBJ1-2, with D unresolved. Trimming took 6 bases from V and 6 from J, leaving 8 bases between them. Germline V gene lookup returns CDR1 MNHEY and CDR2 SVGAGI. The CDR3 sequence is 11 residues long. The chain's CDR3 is CASRRGNGYTF. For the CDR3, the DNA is TGTGCCAGCAGGAGAGGTAATGGCTACACCTTC.

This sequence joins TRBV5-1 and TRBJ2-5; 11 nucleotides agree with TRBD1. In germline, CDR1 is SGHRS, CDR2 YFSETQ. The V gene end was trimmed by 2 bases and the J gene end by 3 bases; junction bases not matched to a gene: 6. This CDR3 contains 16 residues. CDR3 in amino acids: CASSFGQGAMEETQYF. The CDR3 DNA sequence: TGCGCCAGCAGCTTCGGACAGGGGGCAATGGAAGAGACCCAGTACTTC.

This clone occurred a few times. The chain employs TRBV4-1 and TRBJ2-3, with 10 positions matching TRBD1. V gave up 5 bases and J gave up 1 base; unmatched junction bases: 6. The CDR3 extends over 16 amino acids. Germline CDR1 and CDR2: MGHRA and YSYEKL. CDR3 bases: TGCGCCAGCAGCAGAGCCGGGACAGGGGGCACAGATACGCAGTATTTT. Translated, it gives CASSRAGTGGTDTQYF.

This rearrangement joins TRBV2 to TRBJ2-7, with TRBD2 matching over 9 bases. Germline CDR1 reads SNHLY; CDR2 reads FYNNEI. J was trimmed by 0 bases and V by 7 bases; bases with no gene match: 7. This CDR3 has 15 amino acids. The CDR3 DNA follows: TGTGCCAGCACTATAGCGGGGGCCCTCTCCTACGAGCAGTACTTC. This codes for CASTIAGALSYEQYF.

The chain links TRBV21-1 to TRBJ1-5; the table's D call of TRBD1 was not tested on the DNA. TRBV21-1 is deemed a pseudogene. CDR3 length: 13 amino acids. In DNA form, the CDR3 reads TGTGCCAGCAGCAATGGCAGGGATCAGCCCCAGCATTTT. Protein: CASSNGRDQPQHF.

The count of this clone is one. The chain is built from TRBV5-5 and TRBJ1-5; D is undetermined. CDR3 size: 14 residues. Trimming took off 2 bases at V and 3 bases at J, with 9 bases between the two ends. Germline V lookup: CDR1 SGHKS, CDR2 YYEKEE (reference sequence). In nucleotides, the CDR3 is TGTGCCAGCAGCTTATTGGGCTACAATCAGCCCCAGCATTTT. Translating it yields CASSLLGYNQPQHF.

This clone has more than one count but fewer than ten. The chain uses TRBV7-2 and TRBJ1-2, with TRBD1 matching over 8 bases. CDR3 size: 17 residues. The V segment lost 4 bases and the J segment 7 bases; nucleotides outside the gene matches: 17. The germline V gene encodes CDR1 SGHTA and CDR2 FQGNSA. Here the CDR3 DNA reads TGTGCCAGCAGCTCCACACCTGGGACAGGCGGAAGAGCTGGCTACACCTTC. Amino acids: CASSSTPGTGGRAGYTF.

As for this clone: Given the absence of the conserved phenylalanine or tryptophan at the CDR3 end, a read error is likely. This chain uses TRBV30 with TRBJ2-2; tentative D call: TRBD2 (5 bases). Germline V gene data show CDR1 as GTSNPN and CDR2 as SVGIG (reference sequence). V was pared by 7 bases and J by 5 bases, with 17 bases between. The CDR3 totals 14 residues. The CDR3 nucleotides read TGTGCCTCGGACTTAAAGATATATACCGGGGAGCTGTTTGTT. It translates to CASDLKIYTGELFV.

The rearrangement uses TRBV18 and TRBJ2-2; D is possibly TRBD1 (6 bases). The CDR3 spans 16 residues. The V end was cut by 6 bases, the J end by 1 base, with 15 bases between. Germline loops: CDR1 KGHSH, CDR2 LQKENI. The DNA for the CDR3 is TGTGCCAGCTCCCCCAAGGGGGTCTGGAACACCGGGGAGCTGTTTTTT. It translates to CASSPKGVWNTGELFF.

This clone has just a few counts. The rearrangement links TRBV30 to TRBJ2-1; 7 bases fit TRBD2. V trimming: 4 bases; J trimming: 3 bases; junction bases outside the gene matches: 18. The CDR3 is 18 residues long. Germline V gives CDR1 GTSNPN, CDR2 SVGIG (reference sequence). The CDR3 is CAWIGGGTSHRIYNEQFF. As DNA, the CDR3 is TGTGCCTGGATAGGCGGGGGAACCTCCCACCGAATCTACAATGAGCAGTTCTTC.

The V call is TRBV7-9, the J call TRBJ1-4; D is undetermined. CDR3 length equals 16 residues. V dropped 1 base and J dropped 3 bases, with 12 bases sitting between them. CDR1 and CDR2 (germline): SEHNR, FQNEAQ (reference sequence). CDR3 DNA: TGTGCCAGCAGCTTAGGCCCCCGGGGAGCTAATGAAAAACTGTTTTTT. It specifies CASSLGPRGANEKLFF.

CDR3 protein: CATSSGGGNTIYF. CDR3 nucleotide sequence: TGTGCCACCAGCTCCGGAGGGGGAAACACCATATATTTT. The chain links TRBV15 to TRBJ1-3; D is unclear. This CDR3 has 13 amino acids. CDR1 is LNHNV, CDR2 YYDKDF, per germline (reference sequence). V dropped 5 bases and J dropped 4 bases, with 9 bases sitting between them.

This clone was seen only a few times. CDR3 sequence reads: CASSSPGLAKNIQYF. The CDR3 DNA is TGTGCCAGCAGTTCTCCGGGACTAGCCAAAAACATTCAGTACTTC. The rearrangement joins TRBV7-9 to TRBJ2-4; a weak D match, TRBD2 (6 bases). Trimming left V 6 bases short and J 0 bases short, with 12 bases between. The CDR3 loop spans 15 amino acids. Germline-derived CDR1 and CDR2 are SEHNR and FQNEAQ (reference sequence).